This T cell receptor beta chain was sequenced for a study of cytomegalovirus exposure and HLA in healthy donors. Regarding the study as a whole: Apparent HLA restriction characterized most CMV-associated TCR beta chains in a later analysis. As confirmed in vitro, a few CMV-associated chains were specific for CMV antigens. Several V segments, TRBV6-2 and TRBV6-3 among them, could not be told apart and were dropped.

Healthy bone marrow donors supplied every sample. The PCR used 60 Vbeta and 13 Jbeta primers. Clones were sequenced by immunoSEQ multiplex PCR, and TCRdb holds only the in-frame ones, with some missing. Recorded here are around 100,000 clones; the top ten clones represent roughly 0.64%. On this clone: As yet, its antigen is unknown.

The length of the CDR3 is 14 residues. The trim removed 5 bases at V and 5 bases at J, leaving 6 bases unmatched. Looked up from germline, CDR1 is SGHTA and CDR2 is FQGTGA. Sequenced sample: PBMCs. The sequence was collected from a man in his fifties or sixties in good health and CMV-seronegative. The chain has TRBV7-3 and TRBJ2-3, with 8 bases that match TRBD1. This CDR3 is CASSPGQGEDTQYF. Here the CDR3 DNA reads TGTGCCAGCAGCCCAGGACAGGGTGAAGATACGCAGTATTTT. The variable domain in full, with the rest retrieved from reference TRBV7-3 and TRBJ2-3, is GAGVSQTPSNKVTEKGKYVELRCDPISGHTALYWYRQSLGQGPEFLIYFQGTGAADDSGLPNDRFFAVRPEGSVSTLKIQRTERGDSAVYLCASSPGQGEDTQYFGPGTRLTVL.